These T cell receptor beta chains were read from a single sample in a study of shared clonotypes between healthy human individuals. Profiled with immunoSEQ multiplex PCR; TCRdb holds only in-frame clones, not every one. The repertoire consists of more than 2,000,000 clones, with approximately 92% occurring once and the leading ten covering roughly 0.13%. Sequenced sample: naive CD4+ T cells sorted from blood. The receptors come from a man younger than 35 in good health. CDR3s include the opening cysteine and the closing phenylalanine or tryptophan. A D gene is named only where the DNA matches it firmly. Clone size is stated in some rows and not others, as once, few, many or a class when expanded.

V gene: TRBV2; clone size: once; J gene: TRBJ2-1; D gene: TRBD2; CDR3 protein: CASSGASGGIYNEQFF; CDR3 DNA: TGTGCCAGCAGTGGGGCTAGCGGGGGGATTTACAATGAGCAGTTCTTC
V gene: TRBV18; clone size: NA; J gene: TRBJ1-5; D gene: NA; CDR3 protein: CASSPPGDQPQHF; CDR3 DNA: TGTGCCAGCTCACCACCGGGCGACCAGCCCCAGCATTTT
V gene: TRBV6-5; clone size: NA; J gene: TRBJ2-7; D gene: NA; CDR3 protein: CASSPMYSWKYEQYF; CDR3 DNA: TGTGCCAGCAGCCCAATGTATAGCTGGAAATACGAGCAGTACTTC
V gene: TRBV4-1; clone size: NA; J gene: TRBJ2-5; D gene: NA; CDR3 protein: CASSLGILETQYF; CDR3 DNA: TGCGCCAGCAGCCTGGGGATTTTAGAGACCCAGTACTTC
V gene: TRBV5-1; clone size: NA; J gene: TRBJ2-5; D gene: TRBD1; CDR3 protein: CASSIPTGGDETQYF; CDR3 DNA: TGCGCCAGCAGCATACCGACAGGGGGCGACGAGACCCAGTACTTC
V gene: TRBV5-1; clone size: NA; J gene: TRBJ2-1; D gene: NA; CDR3 protein: CASSFTGSSYNEQFF; CDR3 DNA: TGCGCCAGCAGCTTTACAGGGAGCTCCTACAATGAGCAGTTCTTC
V gene: TRBV29-1; clone size: NA; J gene: TRBJ2-7; D gene: TRBD2; CDR3 protein: CSVATSNLYEQYF; CDR3 DNA: TGCAGCGTGGCGACTAGCAACCTCTACGAGCAGTACTTC
V gene: TRBV28; clone size: NA; J gene: TRBJ2-3; D gene: NA; CDR3 protein: CASSSQYQGLPTDTQYF; CDR3 DNA: TGTGCCAGCAGTTCCCAGTATCAGGGGTTGCCCACAGATACGCAGTATTTT
V gene: TRBV30; clone size: NA; J gene: TRBJ2-3; D gene: TRBD2; CDR3 protein: CAWSALAASTDTQYF; CDR3 DNA: TGTGCCTGGAGTGCCCTAGCGGCTAGCACAGATACGCAGTATTTT
V gene: TRBV6-5; clone size: NA; J gene: TRBJ1-1; D gene: NA; CDR3 protein: CASIGTPNTEAFF; CDR3 DNA: TGTGCCAGCATAGGGACACCTAACACTGAAGCTTTCTTT
V gene: TRBV9; clone size: NA; J gene: TRBJ2-7; D gene: TRBD1; CDR3 protein: CASSDRDRGNEQYF; CDR3 DNA: TGTGCCAGCAGCGACCGGGACAGGGGTAACGAGCAGTACTTC
V gene: TRBV9; clone size: NA; J gene: TRBJ2-3; D gene: TRBD2; CDR3 protein: CASSVSAGGPTDTQYF; CDR3 DNA: TGTGCCAGCAGCGTATCAGCGGGGGGGCCGACAGATACGCAGTATTTT
V gene: TRBV6-6; clone size: NA; J gene: TRBJ1-2; D gene: TRBD1; CDR3 protein: CASRLQGSNGYTF; CDR3 DNA: TGTGCCAGCAGACTACAGGGGTCTAATGGCTACACCTTC
V gene: TRBV11-2; clone size: NA; J gene: TRBJ2-1; D gene: TRBD2; CDR3 protein: CASSVGLAGGVDEQFF; CDR3 DNA: TGTGCCAGCAGCGTGGGACTAGCGGGAGGGGTGGATGAGCAGTTCTTC
V gene: TRBV6-1; clone size: NA; J gene: TRBJ2-5; D gene: TRBD2; CDR3 protein: CASTRLAGGEQYF; CDR3 DNA: TGTGCCAGCACCCGACTAGCGGGGGGGGAGCAGTACTTC
V gene: TRBV27; clone size: NA; J gene: TRBJ1-5; D gene: NA; CDR3 protein: CASSWTGNQPQHF; CDR3 DNA: TGTGCCAGCAGTTGGACGGGGAATCAGCCCCAGCATTTT
V gene: TRBV6-5; clone size: NA; J gene: TRBJ2-3; D gene: NA; CDR3 protein: CASSYQGRLTDTQYF; CDR3 DNA: TGTGCCAGCAGTTACCAGGGACGCCTGACAGATACGCAGTATTTT
V gene: TRBV19; clone size: NA; J gene: TRBJ1-2; D gene: NA; CDR3 protein: CASSRGQTNYGYTF; CDR3 DNA: TGTGCCAGTAGTAGAGGACAGACTAACTATGGCTACACCTTC
V gene: TRBV19; clone size: NA; J gene: TRBJ2-3; D gene: TRBD2; CDR3 protein: CASSKGLASRADTQYF; CDR3 DNA: TGTGCCAGTAGTAAGGGACTAGCGTCTCGCGCAGATACGCAGTATTTT
V gene: TRBV9; clone size: NA; J gene: TRBJ2-1; D gene: NA; CDR3 protein: CASSSDPSYNEQFF; CDR3 DNA: TGTGCCAGCAGCTCCGATCCCTCCTACAATGAGCAGTTCTTC
V gene: TRBV12-5; clone size: NA; J gene: TRBJ2-3; D gene: NA; CDR3 protein: CASALGDTQYF; CDR3 DNA: TGTGCTAGTGCCCTCGGGGATACGCAGTATTTT
V gene: TRBV7-8; clone size: NA; J gene: TRBJ2-7; D gene: NA; CDR3 protein: CASSLPTGKPLLSYEQYF; CDR3 DNA: TGTGCCAGCAGCTTACCGACAGGCAAGCCATTACTCTCCTACGAGCAGTACTTC
V gene: TRBV19; clone size: NA; J gene: TRBJ2-7; D gene: TRBD2; CDR3 protein: CASRGAGGSYEQYF; CDR3 DNA: TGTGCCAGTAGAGGAGCGGGGGGATCCTACGAGCAGTACTTC
V gene: TRBV19; clone size: NA; J gene: TRBJ2-1; D gene: TRBD1; CDR3 protein: CASSIFRDRGLHEQFF; CDR3 DNA: TGTGCCAGTAGTATATTCCGGGACAGGGGGTTACATGAGCAGTTCTTC
V gene: TRBV20-1; clone size: NA; J gene: TRBJ2-7; D gene: NA; CDR3 protein: CSARLTYEQYF; CDR3 DNA: TGCAGTGCTAGGCTCACCTACGAGCAGTACTTC
V gene: TRBV2; clone size: NA; J gene: TRBJ2-1; D gene: NA; CDR3 protein: CASSQQGTPYNEQFF; CDR3 DNA: TGTGCCAGCAGTCAGCAGGGGACACCGTACAATGAGCAGTTCTTC
V gene: TRBV5-1; clone size: NA; J gene: TRBJ2-3; D gene: NA; CDR3 protein: CASSLVGVASTDTQYF; CDR3 DNA: TGCGCCAGCAGCTTAGTGGGGGTTGCTAGCACAGATACGCAGTATTTT
V gene: TRBV5-1; clone size: NA; J gene: TRBJ2-3; D gene: TRBD1; CDR3 protein: CASSTSTGRVADTQYF; CDR3 DNA: TGCGCCAGCAGCACCTCGACAGGGAGAGTCGCAGATACGCAGTATTTT
V gene: TRBV7-2; clone size: NA; J gene: TRBJ2-3; D gene: NA; CDR3 protein: CASHNRDWGPDTQYF; CDR3 DNA: TGTGCCAGTCACAACAGGGACTGGGGTCCAGATACGCAGTATTTT
V gene: TRBV29-1; clone size: once; J gene: TRBJ1-1; D gene: NA; CDR3 protein: CSVLTGNTEAFF; CDR3 DNA: TGCAGCGTACTGACAGGGAACACTGAAGCTTTCTTT
V gene: TRBV10-3; clone size: few; J gene: TRBJ1-5; D gene: NA; CDR3 protein: CAISEFGDQPQHF; CDR3 DNA: TGTGCCATCAGTGAGTTTGGGGATCAGCCCCAGCATTTT
V gene: TRBV7-9; clone size: NA; J gene: TRBJ2-7; D gene: TRBD1; CDR3 protein: CASSSKMTGGDYEQYF; CDR3 DNA: TGTGCCAGCAGCTCTAAAATGACAGGGGGCGATTACGAGCAGTACTTC
V gene: TRBV5-1; clone size: NA; J gene: TRBJ1-1; D gene: NA; CDR3 protein: CASSLQGMNTEAFF; CDR3 DNA: TGCGCCAGCAGCTTGCAGGGGATGAACACTGAAGCTTTCTTT
V gene: TRBV5-1; clone size: NA; J gene: TRBJ2-3; D gene: NA; CDR3 protein: CASNQGGGTDTQYF; CDR3 DNA: TGCGCCAGCAACCAGGGGGGAGGCACAGATACGCAGTATTTT
V gene: TRBV6-1; clone size: NA; J gene: TRBJ2-2; D gene: TRBD1; CDR3 protein: CASSEDDRVRTGELFF; CDR3 DNA: TGTGCCAGCAGTGAAGATGACAGGGTTCGAACCGGGGAGCTGTTTTTT
V gene: TRBV2; clone size: NA; J gene: TRBJ2-5; D gene: NA; CDR3 protein: CASSEQGTTQETQYF; CDR3 DNA: TGTGCCAGCAGTGAGCAGGGGACCACCCAAGAGACCCAGTACTTC
V gene: TRBV6-5; clone size: once; J gene: TRBJ2-5; D gene: NA; CDR3 protein: CASSYDLEETQYF; CDR3 DNA: TGTGCCAGCAGTTACGACCTCGAAGAGACCCAGTACTTC
V gene: TRBV18; clone size: NA; J gene: TRBJ2-3; D gene: TRBD2; CDR3 protein: CASSPPRGRPLDTQYF; CDR3 DNA: TGTGCCAGCTCACCCCCCCGCGGGAGGCCCTTAGATACGCAGTATTTT
V gene: TRBV6-5; clone size: NA; J gene: TRBJ2-7; D gene: TRBD1; CDR3 protein: CASSYSDRTLSLYF; CDR3 DNA: TGTGCCAGCAGTTACTCGGACAGGACCCTAAGTCTGTACTTC
V gene: TRBV19; clone size: NA; J gene: TRBJ2-7; D gene: NA; CDR3 protein: CASSTTWGVSYEQYF; CDR3 DNA: TGTGCCAGTAGTACCACCTGGGGGGTGTCCTACGAGCAGTACTTC
V gene: TRBV19; clone size: NA; J gene: TRBJ1-5; D gene: NA; CDR3 protein: CASSRTLSNQPQHF; CDR3 DNA: TGTGCCAGTAGTAGGACTCTTAGCAATCAGCCCCAGCATTTT
V gene: TRBV5-6; clone size: NA; J gene: TRBJ2-1; D gene: NA; CDR3 protein: CASSLVPGLGYNEQFF; CDR3 DNA: TGTGCCAGCAGCTTGGTACCGGGCTTAGGTTACAATGAGCAGTTCTTC
V gene: TRBV30; clone size: NA; J gene: TRBJ1-2; D gene: NA; CDR3 protein: CAWSVRGHGYTF; CDR3 DNA: TGTGCCTGGAGTGTAAGAGGGCATGGCTACACCTTC
V gene: TRBV6-5; clone size: NA; J gene: TRBJ1-2; D gene: NA; CDR3 protein: CASSRENYGYTF; CDR3 DNA: TGTGCCAGCTCCAGGGAGAACTATGGCTACACCTTC
V gene: TRBV11-2; clone size: NA; J gene: TRBJ2-3; D gene: NA; CDR3 protein: CASSLEGGLADTQYF; CDR3 DNA: TGTGCCAGCAGCTTAGAGGGGGGGCTGGCAGATACGCAGTATTTT
V gene: TRBV5-1; clone size: NA; J gene: TRBJ2-1; D gene: TRBD1; CDR3 protein: CASSETGGNHNEQFF; CDR3 DNA: TGCGCCAGCAGCGAGACAGGGGGCAACCACAATGAGCAGTTCTTC
V gene: TRBV6-4; clone size: NA; J gene: TRBJ1-2; D gene: NA; CDR3 protein: CARATGFRYGYTF; CDR3 DNA: TGTGCCAGGGCTACAGGGTTTCGATATGGCTACACCTTC
V gene: TRBV14; clone size: NA; J gene: TRBJ2-1; D gene: TRBD2; CDR3 protein: CASSQDQTSGGYYNEQFF; CDR3 DNA: TGTGCCAGCAGCCAAGACCAGACTAGCGGGGGGTATTACAATGAGCAGTTCTTC
V gene: TRBV18; clone size: NA; J gene: TRBJ1-1; D gene: NA; CDR3 protein: CASSPAAGGWNTEAFF; CDR3 DNA: TGTGCCAGCTCACCGGCCGCTGGGGGGTGGAACACTGAAGCTTTCTTT
V gene: TRBV19; clone size: NA; J gene: TRBJ1-4; D gene: NA; CDR3 protein: CASGLTPVNEKLFF; CDR3 DNA: TGTGCCAGTGGTTTGACGCCCGTTAATGAAAAACTGTTTTTT
V gene: TRBV19; clone size: NA; J gene: TRBJ2-3; D gene: NA; CDR3 protein: CASSIGAGPTDTQYF; CDR3 DNA: TGTGCCAGTAGTATTGGGGCAGGACCCACAGATACGCAGTATTTT
V gene: TRBV15; clone size: NA; J gene: TRBJ2-7; D gene: TRBD1; CDR3 protein: CATSINRDRGPYEQYF; CDR3 DNA: TGTGCCACCAGCATAAACCGGGACAGGGGGCCCTACGAGCAGTACTTC
V gene: TRBV6-1; clone size: NA; J gene: TRBJ2-5; D gene: NA; CDR3 protein: CASSNQGTETQYF; CDR3 DNA: TGTGCCAGCAGTAACCAGGGGACGGAGACCCAGTACTTC
V gene: TRBV28; clone size: NA; J gene: TRBJ1-4; D gene: TRBD1; CDR3 protein: CASSLAGQGENEKLFF; CDR3 DNA: TGTGCCAGCAGTTTGGCCGGACAGGGCGAAAACGAAAAACTGTTTTTT
V gene: TRBV25-1; clone size: NA; J gene: TRBJ2-5; D gene: NA; CDR3 protein: CASSEGNFGWGRETQYF; CDR3 DNA: TGTGCCAGCAGTGAAGGGAATTTTGGATGGGGGAGGGAGACCCAGTACTTC